This T cell receptor beta chain was recovered during a study of T cells after yellow fever vaccination. In TCRdb, the 5' RACE reads were re-called with MiXCR into one record per CDR3 protein. The table has 350,000 to 550,000 distinct CDR3 sequences, 18% seen once; the top ten hold roughly 19%. Whole-study results and caveats: Most primary-vaccination clones reappeared after the booster (approximately 95% CD4, 75% to 90% CD8).

The CDR3 contains 15 residues. J lost 0 bases, V lost 5 bases, and 7 bases had no gene match. The germline CDR1 and CDR2 sequences are SGHTA and FQGNSA. This clonotype was detected only a few times. Its antigen is currently unknown. The source of this sequence is a man in his late teens or twenties who received the YFV17D yellow fever vaccine. This material consisted of PBMCs, taken before the yellow fever booster vaccination. This chain links TRBV7-2 with TRBJ2-7, with TRBD2 matching over 7 bases. The CDR3 bases are TGTGCCAGCAGCACCGGACTAGGTAGCTCCTACGAGCAGTACTTC. Amino acids: CASSTGLGSSYEQYF. Complete variable domain (other parts from reference TRBV7-2 and TRBJ2-7): GAGVSQSPSNKVTEKGKDVELRCDPISGHTALYWYRQSLGQGLEFLIYFQGNSAPDKSGLPSDRFSAERTGGSVSTLTIQRTQQEDSAVYLCASSTGLGSSYEQYFGPGTRLTVT.